Listed below are T cell receptor beta chains from one sample, sequenced in a study of CD8+ T cells in alopecia areata. Sequencing was performed with immunoSEQ multiplex PCR; in TCRdb, only in-frame clones are kept and a portion is missing. Altogether 90,000 to 150,000 clones are present, about 60% being singletons, with the ten largest covering around 2.7%. The sequenced sample consisted of CD4+ T cells sorted from blood. Receptor source: a human donor in good health. Both conserved end residues are part of each CDR3. The D gene is left open where the match is weak. The size entry is marked missing in some rows and otherwise reads once, few, many or a size class.

J | size | V | D | CDR3 | DNA
TRBJ2-5 | NA | TRBV2 | TRBD1 | CASSVGDRAKYF | TGTGCCAGCAGTGTAGGGGACAGAGCGAAGTACTTC
TRBJ1-2 | NA | TRBV30 | NA | CAWSAGLSYGYTF | TGTGCCTGGAGTGCTGGACTGAGCTATGGCTACACCTTC
TRBJ2-7 | few | TRBV19 | NA | CASTSPAREQYF | TGTGCCAGTACGAGCCCCGCGAGGGAGCAGTACTTC
TRBJ2-5 | once | TRBV4-1 | TRBD2 | CASSHPGLAGTETQYF | TGCGCCAGCAGCCACCCGGGACTAGCGGGGACAGAGACCCAGTACTTC
TRBJ2-5 | NA | TRBV15 | NA | CATSRDLGETQYF | TGTGCCACCAGCAGAGATCTCGGCGAGACCCAGTACTTC
TRBJ2-3 | NA | TRBV7-2 | NA | CASSTHVADTQYF | TGTGCCAGCAGCACCCACGTAGCAGATACGCAGTATTTT
TRBJ2-5 | few | TRBV5-1 | TRBD1 | CASSHTGGKETQYF | TGCGCCAGCAGTCATACAGGGGGGAAAGAGACCCAGTACTTC
TRBJ2-4 | NA | TRBV5-4 | NA | CASSLDSGIQYF | TGTGCCAGCAGCTTGGATTCGGGCATTCAGTACTTC
TRBJ2-7 | NA | TRBV7-9 | NA | CASSAETLRQYF | TGTGCCAGCAGCGCTGAGACTCTACGGCAGTACTTC
TRBJ1-1 | NA | TRBV18 | NA | CASSPAWDGLLNTEAFF | TGTGCCAGCTCACCGGCCTGGGACGGCCTCTTGAACACTGAAGCTTTCTTT
TRBJ2-5 | once | TRBV5-1 | NA | CASRGQETQYF | TGCGCCAGCAGGGGCCAAGAGACCCAGTACTTC
TRBJ2-5 | NA | TRBV29-1 | NA | CSVEGSGTRETQYF | TGCAGCGTTGAAGGATCAGGGACAAGGGAGACCCAGTACTTC
TRBJ2-3 | NA | TRBV25-1 | NA | CASSEVSRTASTDTQYF | TGTGCCAGCAGTGAAGTCTCTAGGACGGCATCCACAGATACGCAGTATTTT
TRBJ2-7 | once | TRBV29-1 | NA | CSVVGSYEQYF | TGCAGCGTTGTTGGATCCTACGAGCAGTACTTC
TRBJ2-5 | NA | TRBV4-1 | NA | CASSQVSAEETQYF | TGCGCCAGCAGCCAAGTCTCGGCTGAAGAGACCCAGTACTTC
TRBJ2-3 | once | TRBV4-1 | TRBD2 | CASRKSGGADGDTQYF | TGCGCCAGCAGAAAATCGGGGGGGGCCGATGGAGATACGCAGTATTTT
TRBJ2-7 | NA | TRBV30 | TRBD1 | CAWSARTGPYEQYF | TGTGCCTGGAGCGCCCGGACAGGACCCTACGAGCAGTACTTC
TRBJ1-4 | NA | TRBV15 | TRBD1 | CATSRAGGTGREKLFF | TGTGCCACCAGCAGGGCTGGGGGGACAGGTCGGGAAAAACTGTTTTTT
TRBJ1-2 | NA | TRBV30 | TRBD1 | CAWTDRGAYGYTF | TGTGCCTGGACAGACAGGGGGGCCTATGGCTACACCTTC
TRBJ1-2 | once | TRBV28 | NA | CASSSSTRYTF | TGTGCCAGCAGTTCCTCGACGCGCTACACCTTC
TRBJ2-1 | NA | TRBV4-1 | TRBD1 | CASSQGDSLDEQFF | TGCGCCAGCAGCCAAGGGGACAGCCTCGATGAGCAGTTCTTC
TRBJ1-5 | NA | TRBV2 | NA | CASSDAGQPQHF | TGTGCCAGCAGTGATGCCGGGCAGCCCCAGCATTTT
TRBJ1-2 | NA | TRBV29-1 | NA | CSARVTGSDGYTF | TGCAGCGCTCGGGTCACAGGGAGCGATGGCTACACCTTC
TRBJ2-7 | once | TRBV11-2 | NA | CASSPDRSYEQYF | TGTGCCAGCAGCCCCGACCGGTCCTACGAGCAGTACTTC
TRBJ2-2 | NA | TRBV27 | TRBD2 | CASSPNRGAGELFF | TGTGCCAGCAGTCCTAACCGGGGGGCCGGGGAGCTGTTTTTT
TRBJ2-1 | NA | TRBV7-2 | TRBD2 | CASSRSGLGSYNEQFF | TGTGCCAGCAGCCGTAGCGGGCTTGGCTCCTACAATGAGCAGTTCTTC
TRBJ1-6 | few | TRBV5-1 | NA | CASSLQDGAPLHF | TGCGCCAGCAGCCTACAGGACGGAGCACCCCTCCACTTT
TRBJ2-7 | NA | TRBV5-4 | TRBD1 | CASSGDRGRQYF | TGTGCCAGCAGCGGGGACAGGGGACGGCAGTACTTC
TRBJ1-1 | NA | TRBV29-1 | TRBD1 | CSVGDRVGSTEAFF | TGCAGCGTTGGTGACAGGGTAGGGAGCACTGAAGCTTTCTTT
TRBJ2-1 | many | TRBV7-8 | NA | CASSLGTGAPRNEQFF | TGTGCCAGCAGCTTAGGGACGGGGGCCCCTCGGAATGAGCAGTTCTTC
TRBJ2-3 | few | TRBV5-6 | NA | CASSLGDTQYF | TGTGCCAGCAGTCTGGGGGATACGCAGTATTTT
TRBJ2-3 | NA | TRBV10-3 | NA | CASSEAARFSTDTQYF | TGTGCCAGCAGTGAAGCGGCTAGGTTTAGCACAGATACGCAGTATTTT
TRBJ2-1 | few | TRBV5-1 | TRBD2 | CATRPLAGSSYNEQFF | TGCGCCACCAGGCCTTTAGCGGGGAGTTCCTACAATGAGCAGTTCTTC
TRBJ2-2 | NA | TRBV6-5 | TRBD1 | CASARDRVDTGELFF | TGTGCCAGCGCTCGGGACAGGGTCGACACCGGGGAGCTGTTTTTT
TRBJ2-1 | few | TRBV4-1 | TRBD2 | CASSQDKMSGGASYNEQFF | TGCGCCAGCAGCCAAGATAAAATGAGCGGGGGGGCCTCCTACAATGAGCAGTTCTTC
TRBJ2-5 | NA | TRBV7-9 | NA | CASRETVLTLETQYF | TGTGCCAGCAGGGAGACAGTCCTAACTCTCGAGACCCAGTACTTC
TRBJ1-4 | NA | TRBV9 | NA | CASSPPDANEKLFF | TGTGCCAGCAGCCCCCCCGACGCTAATGAAAAACTGTTTTTT
TRBJ2-3 | NA | TRBV29-1 | NA | CSVEEGGGTAQYF | TGCAGCGTTGAAGAAGGCGGTGGCACGGCGCAGTATTTT
TRBJ2-5 | NA | TRBV12-5 | NA | CASGLAYRVEEAETQYF | TGTGCTAGTGGTTTGGCCTACAGGGTGGAAGAGGCAGAGACCCAGTACTTC
TRBJ2-4 | NA | TRBV2 | NA | CASSEAVEAGLDIQYF | TGTGCCAGCAGTGAAGCGGTGGAGGCAGGGCTTGACATTCAGTACTTC
TRBJ2-5 | NA | TRBV6-6 | NA | CASSYSEETQYF | TGTGCCAGCAGTTATTCTGAAGAGACCCAGTACTTC
TRBJ2-5 | NA | TRBV5-1 | TRBD1 | CASSLGTGGGETQYF | TGCGCCAGCAGCTTAGGGACAGGAGGGGGAGAGACCCAGTACTTC
TRBJ2-7 | NA | TRBV29-1 | NA | CSGGTETYEQYF | TGCAGCGGGGGGACGGAAACCTACGAGCAGTACTTC
TRBJ1-1 | few | TRBV6-4 | NA | CASQRNTEAFF | TGTGCCAGTCAGAGGAACACTGAAGCTTTCTTT
TRBJ2-7 | NA | TRBV20-1 | NA | CSARGLQQYF | TGCAGTGCTAGAGGACTACAGCAGTACTTC